The 5 T cell receptor beta chains below come from one sample, sequenced in a study of early T cells in non-severe SARS-CoV-2 infection. TCRdb reanalysed the 5' RACE reads using MiXCR and keeps one entry per CDR3 protein. Of some 45,000 distinct CDR3 sequences in the sample, 7% to 8% were seen once. The sample comprised whole blood. Source of these receptors: an adult who was a healthcare worker with PCR-confirmed SARS-CoV-2 infection or an uninfected control (not recorded which).

This clonotype was picked up many times. This chain uses TRBV5-5 with TRBJ2-3; TRBD2 matches 12 bases. The CDR3 consists of 17 residues. The V and J ends lost 4 bases and 1 base, in that order; junction bases with no gene match: 7. The germline gives CDR1 SGHKS, CDR2 YYEKEE (reference sequence). The CDR3 DNA is TGTGCCAGCAGCACCAGGACTAGCGGGGTTGGCACAGATACGCAGTATTTT. Translating gives CASSTRTSGVGTDTQYF.

This clonotype has more than one count but fewer than ten. The chain uses TRBV7-2 and TRBJ2-7; 7 bases agree with TRBD2. Germline CDR1 SGHTA, CDR2 FQGNSA. CDR3 length: 13 residues. V gave up 4 bases and J gave up 4 bases; unmatched junction bases: 4. The CDR3 is CASSYGLGYEQYF. The CDR3 DNA sequence: TGTGCCAGCAGCTATGGACTAGGGTACGAGCAGTACTTC.

There are many counts of this clonotype. J is TRBJ2-5 and V is TRBV12-3 or TRBV12-4; no reliable D call. The CDR3 loop spans 13 amino acids. Deletions cut 3 bases from V and 2 bases from J, with 7 bases between. The CDR3 DNA is TGTGCCAGCAGTTTCCAGAGGCAAGAGACCCAGTACTTC. Encoded protein: CASSFQRQETQYF.

This rearrangement joins TRBV7-2 to TRBJ2-2; TRBD1 matches at 10 bases. The V gene end was trimmed by 4 bases and the J gene end by 1 base; junction bases not matched to a gene: 3. The germline CDR1 and CDR2 sequences are SGHTA and FQGNSA. CDR3 size: 16 residues. The CDR3 is CASSSRDRGNTGELFF. CDR3 coding DNA: TGTGCCAGCAGCTCCCGGGACAGGGGGAACACCGGGGAGCTGTTTTTT.

This clonotype was found many times. This chain joins TRBV6-5 and TRBJ2-2; D is undetermined. Germline assignment: CDR1 MNHEY and CDR2 SVGAGI. This CDR3 is 15 amino acids long. The ends were cut back, 6 bases at V and 5 bases at J, with 16 bases in the middle. The CDR3 sequence is CASSRNLVGTGELFF. CDR3 DNA sequence: TGTGCCAGCAGCCGGAACCTCGTGGGGACCGGGGAGCTGTTTTTT.